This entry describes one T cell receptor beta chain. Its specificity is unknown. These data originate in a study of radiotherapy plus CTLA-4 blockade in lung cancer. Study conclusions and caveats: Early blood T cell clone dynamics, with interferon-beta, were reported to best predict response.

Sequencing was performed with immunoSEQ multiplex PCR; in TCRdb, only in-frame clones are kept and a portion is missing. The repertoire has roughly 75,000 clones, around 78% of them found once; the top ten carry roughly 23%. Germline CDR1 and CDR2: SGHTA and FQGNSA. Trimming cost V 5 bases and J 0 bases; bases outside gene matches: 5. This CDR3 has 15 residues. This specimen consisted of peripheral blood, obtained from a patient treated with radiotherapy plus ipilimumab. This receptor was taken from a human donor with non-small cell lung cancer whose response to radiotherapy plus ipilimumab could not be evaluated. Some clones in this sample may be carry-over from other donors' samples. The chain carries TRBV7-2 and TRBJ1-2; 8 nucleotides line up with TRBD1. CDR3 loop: CASSATGATNYGYTF. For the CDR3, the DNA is TGTGCCAGCAGCGCGACAGGGGCTACTAACTATGGCTACACCTTC.